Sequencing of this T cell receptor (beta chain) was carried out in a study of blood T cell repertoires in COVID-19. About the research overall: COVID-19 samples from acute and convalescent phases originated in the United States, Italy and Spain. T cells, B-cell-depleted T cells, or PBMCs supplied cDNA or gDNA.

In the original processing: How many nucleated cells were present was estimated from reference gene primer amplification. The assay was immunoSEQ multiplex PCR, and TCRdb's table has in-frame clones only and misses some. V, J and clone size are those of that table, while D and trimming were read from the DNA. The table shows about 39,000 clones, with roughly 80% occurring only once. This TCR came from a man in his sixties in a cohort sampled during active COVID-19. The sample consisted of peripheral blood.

The CDR3 sequence: CASSLGPAGQGNQETQYF. The CDR3 DNA reads as TGTGCCAGCAGCTTAGGTCCTGCTGGACAGGGGAACCAAGAGACCCAGTACTTC. The chain has TRBV7-9 and TRBJ2-5; TRBD1 aligns across 9 bases. CDR1 is SEHNR, CDR2 FQNEAQ, per germline (reference sequence). The CDR3 is 18 amino acids. Trimming cost V 1 base and J 0 bases; bases outside gene matches: 9.